This TCR beta chain emerged from a study of regulatory T cells in long-lasting Graves disease. Study context: Persistent Graves' disease required over 5 years of antithyroid drugs and positive TSH receptor antibodies.

Arm-PCR with iRepertoire HTBI primers amplified the CDR3 regions for these TCR beta libraries. TCRdb re-called the multiplex PCR reads through MiXCR, storing one row per CDR3 protein. The table lists 650,000 to 850,000 distinct CDR3 sequences, about 32% of them singletons, with under 55% in the top ten. Time point meaning: persistent/refractory GD, antithyroid drugs over 5 years with positive TRAb. There was RNA extracted from PBMCs, and the TCR library was made from it. Patients of an endocrinology department in Xi'an, China, were included. In the case of this clonotype: Its target is unknown.

Whole-study findings and limits: Results may be inaccurate due to the small sample size.

The material was peripheral blood mononuclear cells (PBMCs), obtained when the disease was refractory, from a patient treated with antithyroid drugs. The clonotype originates from a female donor with Graves disease.

CDR3 nucleotides: TGCGCCAGCAGTGAGAGGATGAACACTGAAGCTTTCTTT. Its translation: CASSERMNTEAFF. The chain employs TRBV10-2 and TRBJ1-1, with D unresolved. V gave up 2 bases and J gave up 0 bases, with 4 bases separating them. The CDR3 runs to 13 residues. Per germline, CDR1 WSHSY and CDR2 SAAADI.